The sequence of this T cell receptor beta chain was determined in a study of blood T cell repertoires in COVID-19. As for the study in general: The United States, Italy and Spain supplied acute and convalescent COVID-19 samples. PBMCs, B-cell-depleted T cells, or T cells were the source of the cDNA or gDNA that made up the material.

Source study methods: How many nucleated cells were present was estimated from reference gene primer amplification. Produced via immunoSEQ multiplex PCR; TCRdb's table is partial and in-frame only. V and J calls and clone size are given by that table; D and trimming were obtained from the DNA. The sample gives 110,000 to 150,000 clones, around 89% of which show up once; less than 3% is in the top ten. Trimming removed 3 bases at V and 3 bases at J, with 15 bases between. The CDR3 is 16 residues long. The germline gives CDR1 KGHSH, CDR2 LQKENI. The V call is TRBV18, the J call TRBJ2-1; a weak D match, TRBD2 (7 bases). This TCR was sampled from a man between 60 and 70 years old with active or convalescent COVID-19. The material sequenced was peripheral blood. The CDR3 DNA is TGTGCCAGCTCACCCAAACAGGGAGGGGTCTACAATGAGCAGTTCTTC. Amino acids: CASSPKQGGVYNEQFF.